This TCR beta chain was retrieved from a study of T cell repertoires in ileal Crohn's disease. Study background: At surgery, 30% to 35% of patients smoked, with median disease duration approximately 8 years. Study-wide findings and caveats: Active smokers at surgery had more clonal expansions than non-smokers. Sorted CD8 T cells held more high-frequency clones than CD4.

The table came from immunoSEQ multiplex PCR; TCRdb's copy has only in-frame clones and leaves some out. This table has about 7,200 clones, 60% to 75% appearing once. The table lists this clone with a few counts. Its antigen is unknown. Distinct nucleotide sequences in the sample also encode this CDR3. Time point denoted: neoterminal ileum biopsy at postoperative endoscopy, about 6 months after surgery. Patients were adults with ileal or ileocolonic Crohn's disease needing resection. Germline CDR1 reads SGDLS; CDR2 reads YYNGEE. This CDR3 has 15 amino acids. V was clipped by 0 bases and J by 9 bases; unmatched bases: 6.

V usage is TRBV9 and J usage is TRBJ2-1, with 10 bases matching TRBD2. The origin of this receptor is an adult with Crohn's disease. The sequencing input was ileal tissue. CDR3 bases: TGTGCCAGCAGCGTAGGGAGCGGGGGGGCGGGTGAGCAGTTCTTC. Protein product: CASSVGSGGAGEQFF.